Presented here are 17 T cell receptor beta chains from one specimen sequenced in a study of cytomegalovirus exposure and HLA in healthy donors. The PCR used 60 Vbeta and 13 Jbeta primers. This table comes from immunoSEQ multiplex PCR, and its TCRdb copy is limited to in-frame clones, with some not included. The sample carries over 150,000 clones, around 70% recorded once. Sequencing was performed on PBMCs. Receptors were obtained from a male donor in good health and CMV-seronegative.

This chain links TRBV18 with TRBJ2-3, with 8 bases fitting TRBD2. V shed 3 bases and J 0 bases; nucleotides not matched to a gene: 5. Germline V gene sequence: CDR1 KGHSH, CDR2 LQKENI. This CDR3 comprises 16 residues. CDR3 coding DNA: TGTGCCAGCTCACCCACACTAGCGGTTAGCACAGATACGCAGTATTTT. Its translation: CASSPTLAVSTDTQYF.

This chain links TRBV6-1 with TRBJ1-5, with TRBD1 matching over 7 bases. Germline V gene data show CDR1 as MNHNS and CDR2 as SASEGT. There are 14 residues in the CDR3. The CDR3 DNA is TGTGCTGCGGGGGGACAGAAAAATAATCAGCCCCAGCATTTT. Translation: CAAGGQKNNQPQHF.

The gene calls are TRBV11-3 and TRBJ1-1; D not certain. Germline-derived CDR1 and CDR2 are SGHNT and YENEEA. V gave up 1 base and J gave up 1 base, with 4 bases separating them. This CDR3 comprises 13 residues. The CDR3 DNA sequence: TGTGCCAGCAGCTTAGGTCGGAACACTGAAGCTTTCTTT. Its protein is CASSLGRNTEAFF.

The rearrangement uses TRBV19 and TRBJ2-7; possibly TRBD2 for D (5 bases). The V gene's germline CDR1 is LNHDA and CDR2 SQIVND (reference sequence). The CDR3 has 17 residues. V shed 4 bases and J shed 2 bases, with 21 bases lying between them. CDR3 coding DNA: TGTGCCAGTAGTACTCGGCCTCTTGGGAGTGCCGCCTACGAGCAGTACTTC. Translating it yields CASSTRPLGSAAYEQYF.

The chain has TRBV15 and TRBJ2-3; 8 bases line up with TRBD1. This CDR3 contains 14 residues. V shed 7 bases and J 3 bases; nucleotides not matched to a gene: 6. Per the germline V gene, CDR1 is LNHNV and CDR2 is YYDKDF (reference sequence). Here the CDR3 DNA reads TGTGCCACCAACTTACAGGGGGGAACAGATACGCAGTATTTT. As protein: CATNLQGGTDTQYF.

The V call is TRBV5-1, the J call TRBJ2-5; TRBD2 agrees at 9 bases. The J segment lost 4 bases and the V segment lost 4 bases, leaving 8 bases of the junction unmatched. The CDR3 is made up of 15 amino acids. The germline V gene encodes CDR1 SGHRS and CDR2 YFSETQ. CDR3 DNA: TGCGCCAGCAGCCCCCTGGCGGGGGGGGGAGAGACCCAGTACTTC. The encoded protein is CASSPLAGGGETQYF.

This clone was found a few times. This chain joins TRBV5-4 and TRBJ2-1, with D perhaps matching TRBD1 (6 bases). V lost 2 bases and J 7 bases, leaving 16 bases between the germline ends. Germline lookup yields CDR1 SGHNT and CDR2 YYREEE (reference sequence). The CDR3 runs 15 residues. The CDR3, as DNA: TGTGCCAGCAGCTTAGGGGGACCTCCTAGAAATGAGCAGTTCTTC. Translated: CASSLGGPPRNEQFF.

V gene TRBV6-1 combines with J gene TRBJ2-7, with 9 bases identical to TRBD1. Trimming at V came to 0 bases and at J to 4 bases, leaving 1 base not matched to a gene. The CDR3 contains 14 residues. Germline V gene data show CDR1 as MNHNS and CDR2 as SASEGT. Here the CDR3 DNA reads TGTGCCAGCAGTGAAGCAGGACAGGGGTACGAGCAGTACTTC. Translation: CASSEAGQGYEQYF.

This clone was counted only a few times. This sequence joins TRBV2 and TRBJ2-6; perhaps TRBD1 as D (6 bases). This CDR3 has 16 amino acids. CDR1 and CDR2 from the germline V gene are SNHLY and FYNNEI. Trimming stripped 4 bases from V and 2 bases from J, with 12 bases between. CDR3 sequence (DNA): TGTGCCAGCAGTGGGGGCAGGGGAACTGGGGCCAACGTCCTGACTTTC. It is translated as CASSGGRGTGANVLTF.

This clone has only a few counts. The rearrangement links TRBV30 to TRBJ1-5; D is possibly TRBD1 (5 bases). Germline CDR1 and CDR2: GTSNPN and SVGIG (reference sequence). V was pared by 0 bases and J by 0 bases, with 15 bases between. CDR3 length: 17 residues. The CDR3 DNA is TGTGCCTGGAGTGTACATAAGGGAGGGGATAGCAATCAGCCCCAGCATTTT. Protein product: CAWSVHKGGDSNQPQHF.

The CDR3 loop reads CASRERGPDTEAFF. CDR3 nucleotide sequence: TGTGCCAGCAGGGAAAGGGGTCCCGACACTGAAGCTTTCTTT. The chain has TRBV25-1 and TRBJ1-1; possibly TRBD1 for D (5 bases). Trimming took off 6 bases at V and 3 bases at J, with 14 bases between the two ends. The CDR3 spans 14 residues. The germline gives CDR1 MGHDK, CDR2 SYGVNS.

The V call is TRBV6-5, the J call TRBJ1-5; no reliable D call. V was trimmed by 2 bases and J by 6 bases, leaving 8 bases between them. This CDR3 has 13 residues. Looked up from germline, CDR1 is MNHEY and CDR2 is SVGAGI. The CDR3 loop reads CASSYGERQPQHF. The CDR3 nucleotides are TGTGCCAGCAGTTACGGCGAGCGTCAGCCCCAGCATTTT.

The chain recombines TRBV28 with TRBJ2-4; a possible D gene is TRBD1 (6 bases). With 4 bases removed from V and 0 bases from J, the gap between germline ends came to 7 bases. Germline CDR1 and CDR2: MDHEN and SYDVKM. There are 14 residues in the CDR3. CDR3: CASSSGVAKNIQYF. As DNA, the CDR3 is TGTGCCAGCAGTTCAGGGGTAGCCAAAAACATTCAGTACTTC.

The chain has TRBV4-1 and TRBJ1-1; 10 bases are shared with TRBD1. Germline CDR1 reads MGHRA; CDR2 reads YSYEKL. V gave up 3 bases and J gave up 5 bases; unmatched junction bases: 6. CDR3 length equals 15 residues. The CDR3 nucleotides are TGCGCCAGCAGCCATCCCGGACAGGGGGGAACTGAAGCTTTCTTT. Its protein product is CASSHPGQGGTEAFF.

V is TRBV28 and J is TRBJ2-7; no firm D call. V lost 3 bases and J 2 bases, leaving 14 bases between the germline ends. The CDR3 is 15 amino acids. CDR1 and CDR2 (germline): MDHEN, SYDVKM. The CDR3 sequence is CASSFRVSRTYEQYF. The CDR3 nucleotides read TGTGCCAGCAGTTTCCGGGTATCCCGGACCTACGAGCAGTACTTC.

The genes are TRBV14 and TRBJ1-5; TRBD1 aligns across 9 bases. The CDR3 length is 15 residues. J gave up 0 bases and V 4 bases, and 1 base lay outside the gene matches. Germline-derived CDR1 and CDR2 are SGHDN and FVKESK. The CDR3 sequence: CASSRGQGSNQPQHF. The CDR3 DNA reads TGTGCCAGCAGCCGGGGACAGGGTAGCAATCAGCCCCAGCATTTT.

V usage is TRBV7-2 and J usage is TRBJ1-2; possible D gene TRBD1, 5 bases. The V and J ends lost 5 bases and 8 bases respectively, with 21 bases between them. The germline gives CDR1 SGHTA, CDR2 FQGNSA. The CDR3 runs to 15 residues. The DNA for the CDR3 is TGTGCCAGCAGCGGACATGGGTCAGAAGTTGGAGGCTACACCTTC. It codes for CASSGHGSEVGGYTF.